These 7 T cell receptor beta chains were all obtained from the same sample, sequenced in a study of blood T cell repertoires in COVID-19. Produced via immunoSEQ multiplex PCR; TCRdb's table is partial and in-frame only. The table lists roughly 300,000 clones, around 87% of them singletons. Specimen: peripheral blood. Receptor source: a woman aged 45 to 65 who had recovered from COVID-19.

The chain joins TRBV4-1 to TRBJ2-7; 9 bases align to TRBD2. Trimming cost V 2 bases and J 0 bases; bases outside gene matches: 8. This CDR3 region has 17 residues. Per the germline V gene, CDR1 is MGHRA and CDR2 is YSYEKL. This chain's CDR3 is CASSQPLAGESSYEQYF. CDR3 sequence (DNA): TGCGCCAGCAGCCAACCGTTAGCGGGAGAGAGCTCCTACGAGCAGTACTTC.

This clone was picked up a small number of times. The DNA of the CDR3 is TGTGCCAGCAGCGGACAGGGGGGATACAACTATGGCTACACCTTC. Translated: CASSGQGGYNYGYTF. The chain couples TRBV25-1 to TRBJ1-2, with 10 bases fitting TRBD1. V shed 6 bases and J 2 bases; nucleotides not matched to a gene: 6. The CDR3 runs 15 residues. Germline assignment: CDR1 MGHDK and CDR2 SYGVNS.

The genes are TRBV7-2 and TRBJ1-5; D is possibly TRBD1 (6 bases). Germline V gene sequence: CDR1 SGHTA, CDR2 FQGNSA. The CDR3 sequence is 15 residues long. Trimming pared 5 bases from V and 7 bases from J, leaving 18 bases between. The CDR3 here is CASSIDGGRHQPQHF. The DNA of the CDR3 is TGTGCCAGCAGCATAGACGGGGGGCGGCACCAGCCCCAGCATTTT.

J is TRBJ2-1 and V is TRBV6-5, with 7 bases lining up with TRBD1. Germline lookup yields CDR1 MNHEY and CDR2 SVGAGI. CDR3 length equals 12 residues. J was trimmed by 10 bases and V by 2 bases; bases with no gene match: 2. The CDR3 nucleotides read TGTGCCAGCAGTTACGCAGGGGGAGAGCAGTTCTTC. Protein sequence: CASSYAGGEQFF.

The J gene is TRBJ2-2, the V gene TRBV7-9, with 9 nucleotides matching TRBD2. The CDR3 sequence is 18 residues long. Germline CDR1 is SEHNR and CDR2 is FQNEAQ (reference sequence). V shed 4 bases and J 4 bases; nucleotides not matched to a gene: 13. As DNA, the CDR3 is TGTGCCAGCAGCTACTCATTGGGGAGCGGGGGGATCACCGGGGAGCTGTTTTTT. Its translation is CASSYSLGSGGITGELFF.

This clone was detected only a few times. The rearrangement joins TRBV10-3 to TRBJ2-3, with 10 bases lining up with TRBD2. Germline V lookup: CDR1 ENHRY, CDR2 SYGVKD. Trimming cost V 0 bases and J 3 bases; bases outside gene matches: 6. CDR3 length equals 17 residues. CDR3 nucleotides: TGTGCCATCAGTGAGTCCCCCGGGACTAGCGTTACAGATACGCAGTATTTT. Protein product: CAISESPGTSVTDTQYF.

The gene calls are TRBV2 and TRBJ1-2, with 7 bases that match TRBD1. Trimming at V came to 7 bases and at J to 2 bases, leaving 4 bases not matched to a gene. The CDR3 loop spans 13 amino acids. The germline CDR1 and CDR2 sequences are SNHLY and FYNNEI. DNA for the CDR3: TGTGCCAGCACCAAGGGACAGAACTATGGCTACACCTTC. Its translation: CASTKGQNYGYTF.